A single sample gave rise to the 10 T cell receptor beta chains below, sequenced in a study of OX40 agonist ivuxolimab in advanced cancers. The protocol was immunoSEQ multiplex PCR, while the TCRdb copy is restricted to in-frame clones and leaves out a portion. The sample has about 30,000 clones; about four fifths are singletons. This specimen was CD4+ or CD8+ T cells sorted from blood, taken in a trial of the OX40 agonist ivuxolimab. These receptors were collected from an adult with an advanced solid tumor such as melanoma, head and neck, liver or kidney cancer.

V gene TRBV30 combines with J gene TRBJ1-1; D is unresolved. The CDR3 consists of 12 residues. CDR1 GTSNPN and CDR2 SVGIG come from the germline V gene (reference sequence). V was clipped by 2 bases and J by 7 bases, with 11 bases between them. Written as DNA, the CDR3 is TGTGCCTGGAGTAGAATGGGAGTTGAAGCTTTCTTT. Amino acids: CAWSRMGVEAFF. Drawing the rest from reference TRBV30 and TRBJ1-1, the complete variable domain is SQTIHQWPATLVQPVGSPLSLECTVEGTSNPNLYWYRQAAGRGLQLLFYSVGIGQISSEVPQNLSASRPQDRQFILSSKKLLLSDSGFYLCAWSRMGVEAFFGQGTRLTVV.

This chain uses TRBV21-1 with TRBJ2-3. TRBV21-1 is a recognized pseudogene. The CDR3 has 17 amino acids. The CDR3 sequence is CASSKDVAAFFTDTQYF. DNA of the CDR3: TGTGCCAGCAGCAAAGACGTCGCAGCTTTCTTCACAGATACGCAGTATTTT.

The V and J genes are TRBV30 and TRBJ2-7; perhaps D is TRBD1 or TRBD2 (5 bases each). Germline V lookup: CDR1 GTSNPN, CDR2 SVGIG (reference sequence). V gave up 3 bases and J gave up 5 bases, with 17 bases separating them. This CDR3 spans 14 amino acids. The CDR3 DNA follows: TGTGCCTGGAGCACCGGGGCCGGATCCGACGAGCAGTACTTC. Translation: CAWSTGAGSDEQYF.

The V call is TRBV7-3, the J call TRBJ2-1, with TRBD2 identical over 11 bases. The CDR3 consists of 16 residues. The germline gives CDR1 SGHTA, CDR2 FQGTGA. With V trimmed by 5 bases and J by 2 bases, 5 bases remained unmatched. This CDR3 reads CASSLIAGGPYNEQFF. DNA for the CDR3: TGTGCCAGCAGCCTTATAGCGGGAGGGCCCTACAATGAGCAGTTCTTC.

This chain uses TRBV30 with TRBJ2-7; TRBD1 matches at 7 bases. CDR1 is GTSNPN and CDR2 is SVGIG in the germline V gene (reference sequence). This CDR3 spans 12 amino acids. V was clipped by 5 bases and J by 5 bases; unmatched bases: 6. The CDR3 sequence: CAWSTGPHEQYF. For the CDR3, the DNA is TGTGCCTGGTCGACAGGGCCCCACGAGCAGTACTTC.

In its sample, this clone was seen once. CDR3 sequence reads: CASSQGQASYNEQFF. The CDR3 region has the DNA TGCGCCAGCAGCCAGGGACAGGCCTCCTACAATGAGCAGTTCTTC. The chain couples TRBV4-1 to TRBJ2-1; 8 positions match TRBD1. The CDR3 spans 15 residues. V gave up 3 bases and J gave up 0 bases; unmatched junction bases: 1. Germline-derived CDR1 and CDR2 are MGHRA and YSYEKL.

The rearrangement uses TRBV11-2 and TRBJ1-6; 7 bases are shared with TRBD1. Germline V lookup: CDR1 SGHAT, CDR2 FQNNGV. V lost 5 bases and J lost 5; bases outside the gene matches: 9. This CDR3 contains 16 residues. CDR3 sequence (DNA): TGTGCCAGCAGCCAACAGGGGTCATTCGATAATTCACCCCTCCACTTT. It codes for CASSQQGSFDNSPLHF.

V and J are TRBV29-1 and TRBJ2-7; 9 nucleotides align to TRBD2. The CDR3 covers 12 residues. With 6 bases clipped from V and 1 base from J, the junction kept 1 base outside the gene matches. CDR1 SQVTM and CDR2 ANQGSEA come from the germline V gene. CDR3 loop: CSVSGGSYEQYF. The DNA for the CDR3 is TGCAGCGTCAGCGGGGGGTCCTACGAGCAGTACTTC.

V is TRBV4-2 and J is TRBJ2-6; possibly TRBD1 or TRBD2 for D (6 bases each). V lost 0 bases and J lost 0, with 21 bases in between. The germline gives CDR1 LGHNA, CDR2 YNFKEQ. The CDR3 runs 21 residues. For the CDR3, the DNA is TGTGCCAGCAGCCAAGAGAAGGGGGGCCTGGGACGGCACTCTGGGGCCAACGTCCTGACTTTC. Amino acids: CASSQEKGGLGRHSGANVLTF.

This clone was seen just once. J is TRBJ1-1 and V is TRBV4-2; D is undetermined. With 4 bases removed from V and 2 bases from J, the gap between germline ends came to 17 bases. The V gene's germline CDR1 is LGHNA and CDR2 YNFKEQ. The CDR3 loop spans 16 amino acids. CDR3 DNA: TGTGCCAGCAGCCCTAACCCCGGACGGATCAACACTGAAGCTTTCTTT. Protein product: CASSPNPGRINTEAFF.